This TCR beta chain was sequenced in a study of regulatory T cells in long-lasting Graves disease. The study's findings and limits: Favored gene segments in persistent disease were TRBV28, TRBJ1-2 and TRBJ2-5.

Ten or more counts support this clonotype. The antigen remains unidentified. Time point indicated: newly diagnosed GD, antithyroid drugs for less than 3 months. After RNA was extracted from PBMCs, the TCR library was made from it. V was shortened by 4 bases and J by 4 bases, with 8 bases between the two germline ends. The CDR3 consists of 12 residues. Germline assignment: CDR1 MNHGY and CDR2 SVAAGI. Building the TCR beta libraries relied on iRepertoire HTBI primers, and CDR3 regions underwent Arm-PCR. TCRdb reprocessed the multiplex PCR reads with MiXCR, giving one entry per CDR3 protein. Of about 220,000 distinct CDR3 sequences listed, roughly a fifth were seen once; the top ten hold about 11%. These data also featured in a second study, about T cells in Graves' hyperthyroidism and ophthalmopathy. That investigation notes: The HTBI primer set was used in a first-round RT-PCR of the TCR CDR3.

The sample here was peripheral blood mononuclear cells (PBMCs), taken at new diagnosis, from a patient treated with antithyroid drugs. The sequence derives from a woman aged 25 to 39 with Graves disease. The chain is built from TRBV6-9 and TRBJ2-7, with D unresolved. The CDR3 coding sequence is TGTGCCAGCAGTTCGACAATTTACGAGCAGTACTTC. The encoded protein is CASSSTIYEQYF.